This entry is about one TCR beta chain. Its antigen is undetermined. The data were taken from a study of T cell repertoires in cytomegalovirus infection. Study summary: An indication of both CMV infection and matching HLA type came from public TCR beta signatures.

Points from the study as a whole: HLA-C-restricted TCR beta clonotypes specific for CMV led the ex vivo response. Summed frequency of shared TCR beta families picked out CMV carriers who also had the relevant HLA.

Trimming cost V 2 bases and J 9 bases, with 13 bases left between them. Germline-derived CDR1 and CDR2 are LNHNV and YYDKDF (reference sequence). The CDR3 has 13 residues. In TCRdb, the reads were re-called with MiXCR into one record per CDR3 protein. The table shows about 400,000 distinct CDR3 sequences, with 15% to 20% occurring only once. The V call is TRBV15, the J call TRBJ2-5; weak D call: TRBD2 (5 bases). The receptor comes from a human donor in good health (CMV status not recorded). Some clones in this sample may be carry-over from other donors' samples. The sample was PBMCs. The CDR3 DNA sequence: TGTGCCACCAGCAGAATGGGCGTGGAGGCCCAGTACTTC. Translating it yields CATSRMGVEAQYF.